This TCR beta chain was sequenced in a study of blood T cell repertoires in COVID-19. This CDR3 contains 16 residues. V lost 0 bases and J lost 6, with 14 bases in between. Germline V gene sequence: CDR1 SNHLY, CDR2 FYNNEI. Measured with immunoSEQ multiplex PCR; TCRdb has only the in-frame clones, and not every one. This sample yields almost 90,000 clones, of which 90% are seen a single time; about 6.7% belongs to the top ten. Sequencing used peripheral blood. This clonotype was obtained from a man aged 18-30 years with COVID-19, enrolled during active disease. The genes are TRBV2 and TRBJ1-4; D might be TRBD1 (6 bases). The chain's CDR3 is CASSEALGQGHEKLFF. The CDR3 coding sequence is TGTGCCAGCAGTGAAGCGCTAGGGCAGGGGCATGAAAAACTGTTTTTT.